This TCR beta chain was found in a study of blood T cell repertoires in COVID-19. V was clipped by 2 bases and J by 1 base, with 11 bases between them. CDR1 MDHEN and CDR2 SYDVKM come from the germline V gene. This CDR3 comprises 15 residues. Clones were read by immunoSEQ multiplex PCR, and TCRdb kept only the in-frame ones, dropping some. The sample holds fewer than 250,000 clones, 70% to 90% seen once. This chain links TRBV28 with TRBJ1-1; D ambiguous. The receptor's source is a young man who had recovered from COVID-19. Sequencing used PBMCs or T cells enriched from blood (not recorded which). The CDR3 reads CASSLRSGGNTEAFF. In DNA form, the CDR3 reads TGTGCCAGCAGTTTACGGTCGGGAGGGAACACTGAAGCTTTCTTT.